This paragraph reports one T cell receptor (beta chain). The CDR3 runs to 15 residues. The V segment lost 4 bases and the J segment 4 bases; nucleotides outside the gene matches: 10. Per germline, CDR1 SGHRS and CDR2 YFSETQ. The data derive from a study of blood T cell repertoires in COVID-19. Clones were sequenced by immunoSEQ multiplex PCR, and TCRdb holds only the in-frame ones, with some missing. The table includes roughly 140,000 clones, 84% detected once. This clonotype was obtained from a woman under 30 who had been exposed to COVID-19. The sequenced material came from PBMCs or T cells enriched from blood (not recorded which). The chain uses TRBV5-1 and TRBJ2-7; TRBD1 matches 8 bases. CDR3 protein: CASSRTGIHEYEQYF. The CDR3, as DNA: TGCGCCAGCAGCCGGACAGGGATTCACGAGTACGAGCAGTACTTC.